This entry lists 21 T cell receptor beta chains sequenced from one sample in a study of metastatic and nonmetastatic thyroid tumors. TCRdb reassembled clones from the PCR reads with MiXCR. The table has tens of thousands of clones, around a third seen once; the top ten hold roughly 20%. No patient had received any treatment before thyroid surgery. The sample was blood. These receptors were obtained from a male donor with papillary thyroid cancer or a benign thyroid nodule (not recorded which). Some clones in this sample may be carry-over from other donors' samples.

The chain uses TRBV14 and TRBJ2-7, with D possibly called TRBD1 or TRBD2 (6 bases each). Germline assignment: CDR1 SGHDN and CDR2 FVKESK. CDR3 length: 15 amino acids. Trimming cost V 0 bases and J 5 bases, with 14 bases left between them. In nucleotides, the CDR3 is TGTGCCAGCAGCCAAGAAGGGGGGAGAGGCCACGAGCAGTACTTC. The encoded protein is CASSQEGGRGHEQYF.

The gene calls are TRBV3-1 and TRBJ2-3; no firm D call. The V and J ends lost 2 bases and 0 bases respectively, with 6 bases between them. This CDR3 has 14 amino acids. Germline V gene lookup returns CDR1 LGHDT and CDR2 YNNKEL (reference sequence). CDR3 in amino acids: CASSQILSTDTQYF. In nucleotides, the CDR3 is TGTGCCAGCAGCCAAATCCTTAGCACAGATACGCAGTATTTT.

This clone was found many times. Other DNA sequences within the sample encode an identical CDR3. The CDR3 loop is CASSLAGGSTYEQYF. The DNA for the CDR3 is TGTGCCAGCAGCTTAGCCGGCGGGAGTACCTACGAGCAGTACTTC. This chain connects TRBV7-9 to TRBJ2-7, with 7 positions matching TRBD2. With 0 bases clipped from V and 2 bases from J, the junction kept 4 bases outside the gene matches. This CDR3 has 15 amino acids. The germline CDR1 and CDR2 sequences are SEHNR and FQNEAQ (reference sequence).

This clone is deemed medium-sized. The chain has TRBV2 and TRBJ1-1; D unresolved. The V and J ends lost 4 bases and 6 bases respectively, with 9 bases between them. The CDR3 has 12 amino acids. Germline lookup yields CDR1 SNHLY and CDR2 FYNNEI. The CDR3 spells CASSADLAEAFF. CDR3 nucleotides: TGTGCCAGCAGTGCGGACTTGGCTGAAGCTTTCTTT.

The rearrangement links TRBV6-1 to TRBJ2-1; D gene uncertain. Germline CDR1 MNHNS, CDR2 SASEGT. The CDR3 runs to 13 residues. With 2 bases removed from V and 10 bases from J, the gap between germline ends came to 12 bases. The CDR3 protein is CASSEFEGLEQFF. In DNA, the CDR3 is TGTGCCAGCAGTGAATTCGAAGGATTGGAGCAGTTCTTC.

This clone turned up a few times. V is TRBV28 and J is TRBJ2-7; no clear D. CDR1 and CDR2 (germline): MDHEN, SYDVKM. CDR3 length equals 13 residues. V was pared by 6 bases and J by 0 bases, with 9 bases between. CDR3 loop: CASSLSNSYEQYF. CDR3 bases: TGTGCCAGCAGCTTGTCGAACTCCTACGAGCAGTACTTC. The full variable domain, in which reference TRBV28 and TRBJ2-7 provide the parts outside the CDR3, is DVKVTQSSRYLVKRTGEKVFLECVQDMDHENMFWYRQDPGLGLRLIYFSYDVKMKEKGDIPEGYSVSREKKERFSLILESASTNQTSMYLCASSLSNSYEQYFGPGTRLTVT.

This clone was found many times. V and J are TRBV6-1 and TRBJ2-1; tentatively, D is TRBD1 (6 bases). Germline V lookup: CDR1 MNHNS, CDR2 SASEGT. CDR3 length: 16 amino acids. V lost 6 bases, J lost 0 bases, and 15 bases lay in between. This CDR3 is CASRTWTESSYNEQFF. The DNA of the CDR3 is TGTGCCAGCAGAACGTGGACAGAGAGCTCCTACAATGAGCAGTTCTTC.

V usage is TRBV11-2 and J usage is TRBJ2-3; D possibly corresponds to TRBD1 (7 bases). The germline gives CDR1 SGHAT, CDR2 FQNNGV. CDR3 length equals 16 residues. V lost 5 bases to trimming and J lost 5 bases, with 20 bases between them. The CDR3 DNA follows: TGTGCCAGCAGCCTCCGACAGGGAGGAAGTTTAGATACGCAGTATTTT. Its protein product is CASSLRQGGSLDTQYF.

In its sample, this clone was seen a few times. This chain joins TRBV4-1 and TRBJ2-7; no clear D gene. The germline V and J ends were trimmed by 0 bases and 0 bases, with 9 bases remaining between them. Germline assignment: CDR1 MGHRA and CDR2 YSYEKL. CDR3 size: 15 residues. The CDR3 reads CASSQDSSSSYEQYF. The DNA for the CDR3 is TGCGCCAGCAGCCAAGATTCAAGTAGCTCCTACGAGCAGTACTTC.

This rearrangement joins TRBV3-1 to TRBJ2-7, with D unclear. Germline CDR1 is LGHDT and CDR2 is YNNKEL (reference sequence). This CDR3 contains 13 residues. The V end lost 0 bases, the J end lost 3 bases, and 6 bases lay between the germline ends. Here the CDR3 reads CASSQDSGYEQYF. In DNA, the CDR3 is TGTGCCAGCAGCCAAGATTCGGGCTACGAGCAGTACTTC.

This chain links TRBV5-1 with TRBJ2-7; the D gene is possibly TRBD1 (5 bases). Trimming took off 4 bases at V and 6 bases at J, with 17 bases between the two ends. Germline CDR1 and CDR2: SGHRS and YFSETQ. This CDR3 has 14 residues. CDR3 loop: CASSVDRSDGEQYF. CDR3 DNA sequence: TGCGCCAGCAGCGTCGACAGATCAGACGGCGAGCAGTACTTC. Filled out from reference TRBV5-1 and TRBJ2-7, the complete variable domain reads KAGVTQTPRYLIKTRGQQVTLSCSPISGHRSVSWYQQTPGQGLQFLFEYFSETQRNKGNFPGRFSGRQFSNSRSEMNVSTLELGDSALYLCASSVDRSDGEQYFGPGTRLTVT.

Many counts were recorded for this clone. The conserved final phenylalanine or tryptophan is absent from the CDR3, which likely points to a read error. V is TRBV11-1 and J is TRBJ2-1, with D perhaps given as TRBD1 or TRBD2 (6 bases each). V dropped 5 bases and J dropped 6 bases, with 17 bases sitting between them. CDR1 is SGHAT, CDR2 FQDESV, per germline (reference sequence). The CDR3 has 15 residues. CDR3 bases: TGTGCCAGCAGCCAGAACAGGGATAGCGGCAATGAGCAGTTCGTC. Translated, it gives CASSQNRDSGNEQFV.

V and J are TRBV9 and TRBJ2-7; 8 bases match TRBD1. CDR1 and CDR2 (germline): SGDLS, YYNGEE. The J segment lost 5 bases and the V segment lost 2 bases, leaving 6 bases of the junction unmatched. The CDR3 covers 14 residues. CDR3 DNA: TGTGCCAGCAGCGTGACAGGGGTAGTCAACGAGCAGTACTTC. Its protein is CASSVTGVVNEQYF.

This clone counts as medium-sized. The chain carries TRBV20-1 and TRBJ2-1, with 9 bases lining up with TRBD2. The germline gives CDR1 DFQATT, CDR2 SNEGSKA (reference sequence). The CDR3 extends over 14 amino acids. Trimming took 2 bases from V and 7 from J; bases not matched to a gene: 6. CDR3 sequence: CSARYVAGANEQFF. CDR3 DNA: TGCAGTGCTAGATACGTAGCGGGAGCGAATGAGCAGTTCTTC.

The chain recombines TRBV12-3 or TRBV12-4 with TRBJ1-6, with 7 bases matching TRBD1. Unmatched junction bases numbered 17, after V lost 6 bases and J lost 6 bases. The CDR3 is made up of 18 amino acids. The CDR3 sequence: CASSRNRDSLTSNSPLHF. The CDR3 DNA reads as TGTGCCAGCAGCCGGAACCGGGACAGCCTTACCTCTAATTCACCCCTCCACTTT.

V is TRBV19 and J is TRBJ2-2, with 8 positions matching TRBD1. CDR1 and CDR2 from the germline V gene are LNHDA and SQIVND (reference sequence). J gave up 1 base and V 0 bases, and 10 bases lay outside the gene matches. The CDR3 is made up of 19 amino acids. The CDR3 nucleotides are TGTGCCAGTAGTATAGATTTTGTTCTCGGGACAGGGAACACCGGGGAGCTGTTTTTT. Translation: CASSIDFVLGTGNTGELFF.

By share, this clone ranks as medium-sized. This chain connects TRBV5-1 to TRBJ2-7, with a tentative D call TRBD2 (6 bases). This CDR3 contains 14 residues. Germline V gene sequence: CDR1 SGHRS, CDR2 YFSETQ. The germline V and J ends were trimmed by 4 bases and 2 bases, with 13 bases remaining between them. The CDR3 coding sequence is TGCGCCAGCAGCCTGATTAGCGGTACCTACGAGCAGTACTTC. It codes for CASSLISGTYEQYF.

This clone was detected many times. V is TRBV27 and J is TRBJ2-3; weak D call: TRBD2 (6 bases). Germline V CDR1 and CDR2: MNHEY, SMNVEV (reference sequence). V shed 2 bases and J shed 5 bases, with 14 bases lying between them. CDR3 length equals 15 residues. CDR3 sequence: CASSLRLAYGDTQYF. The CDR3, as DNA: TGTGCCAGCAGTTTAAGGCTAGCGTATGGAGATACGCAGTATTTT.

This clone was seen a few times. As DNA, the CDR3 is TGTGCCAGCAGTTACCTACGTGGTAGCGGTAACTACAATGAGCAGTTCTTC. Amino acid sequence: CASSYLRGSGNYNEQFF. This chain joins TRBV6-2 or TRBV6-3 and TRBJ2-1; D might be TRBD2 (6 bases). CDR1 and CDR2 (germline): MNHEY, SVGEGT. The CDR3 extends over 17 amino acids. V lost 2 bases to trimming and J lost 3 bases, with 17 bases between them.

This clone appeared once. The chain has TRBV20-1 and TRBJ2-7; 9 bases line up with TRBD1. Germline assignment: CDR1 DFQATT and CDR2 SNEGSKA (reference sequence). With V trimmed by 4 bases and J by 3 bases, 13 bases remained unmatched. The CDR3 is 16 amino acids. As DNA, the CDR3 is TGCAGTGCTACCCACCCTGCGGGACAGGGTATCTACGAGCAGTACTTC. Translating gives CSATHPAGQGIYEQYF.

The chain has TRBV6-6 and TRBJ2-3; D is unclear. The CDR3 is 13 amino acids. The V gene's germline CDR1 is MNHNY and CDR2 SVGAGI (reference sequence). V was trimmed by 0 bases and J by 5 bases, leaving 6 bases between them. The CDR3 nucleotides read TGTGCCAGCAGTTACTCGGACGGAGATACGCAGTATTTT. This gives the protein CASSYSDGDTQYF.